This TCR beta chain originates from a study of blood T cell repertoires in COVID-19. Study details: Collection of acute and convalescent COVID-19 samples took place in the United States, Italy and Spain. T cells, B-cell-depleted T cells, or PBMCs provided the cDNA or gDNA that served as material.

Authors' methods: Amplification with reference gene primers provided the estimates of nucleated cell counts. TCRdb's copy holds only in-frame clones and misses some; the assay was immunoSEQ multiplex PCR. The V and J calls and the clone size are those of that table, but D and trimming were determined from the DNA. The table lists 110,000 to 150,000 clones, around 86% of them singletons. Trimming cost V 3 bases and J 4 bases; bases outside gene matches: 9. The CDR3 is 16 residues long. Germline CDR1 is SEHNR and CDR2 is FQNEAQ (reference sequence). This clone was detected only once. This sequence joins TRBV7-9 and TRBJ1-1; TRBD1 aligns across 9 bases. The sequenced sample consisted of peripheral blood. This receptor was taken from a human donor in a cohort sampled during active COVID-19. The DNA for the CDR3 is TGTGCCAGCAGCTTCGGACAGGGGACAAGCGGCACTGAAGCTTTCTTT. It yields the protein CASSFGQGTSGTEAFF.